Shown below are 9 T cell receptor beta chains from a single sample sequenced in a study of early T cells in non-severe SARS-CoV-2 infection. Each CDR3 protein gets one entry after TCRdb re-called the 5' RACE reads with MiXCR. In the table there are some 27,000 distinct CDR3 sequences, roughly 4.8% of which are singletons. The sample consisted of whole blood. The receptors stem from an adult who was a healthcare worker with PCR-confirmed SARS-CoV-2 infection or an uninfected control (not recorded which).

This clonotype has a count of ten or more. The rearrangement joins TRBV20-1 to TRBJ2-1; tentative D call: TRBD2 (6 bases). The CDR3 covers 13 residues. V gave up 7 bases and J gave up 6 bases, with 16 bases separating them. Germline V gene sequence: CDR1 DFQATT, CDR2 SNEGSKA (reference sequence). The CDR3 reads CSGGGTQINEQFF. The CDR3 DNA reads as TGCAGTGGGGGTGGGACTCAGATCAATGAGCAGTTCTTC.

Ten or more counts support this clonotype. The genes are TRBV7-8 and TRBJ2-5; 10 nucleotides line up with TRBD1. Germline lookup yields CDR1 SGHVS and CDR2 FQNEAQ. V gave up 4 bases and J gave up 5 bases; unmatched junction bases: 7. The CDR3 is 15 residues long. The CDR3 loop reads CASSSKTGGWETQYF. CDR3 nucleotides: TGTGCCAGCAGCTCCAAGACAGGGGGCTGGGAGACCCAGTACTTC.

This clonotype was observed at least ten times. This sequence joins TRBV6-1 and TRBJ2-5, with D hard to call. In germline, CDR1 is MNHNS, CDR2 SASEGT. The CDR3 is 11 amino acids. The CDR3 bases are TGTGCGGGTAGTATACAAGAGACCCAGTACTTC. The encoded protein is CAGSIQETQYF.

At least ten counts were recorded for this clonotype. CDR3 in amino acids: CASSPSAGNYGYTF. DNA for the CDR3: TGTGCCAGCAGCCCCAGTGCGGGGAACTATGGCTACACCTTC. The rearrangement uses TRBV7-3 and TRBJ1-2; D gene unclear. The CDR3 runs 14 residues. Germline V gene sequence: CDR1 SGHTA, CDR2 FQGTGA. V lost 5 bases, J lost 2 bases, and 12 bases lay in between.

This clonotype was picked up many times. The chain recombines TRBV28 with TRBJ2-1, with 8 bases fitting TRBD1. CDR3 size: 12 residues. V shed 5 bases, J shed 8 bases, and the junction held 2 bases outside the gene matches. Germline CDR1 MDHEN, CDR2 SYDVKM. The CDR3 sequence: CASSGRGHEQFF. The CDR3 DNA follows: TGTGCCAGCAGTGGCAGGGGGCATGAGCAGTTCTTC.

This clonotype was recorded at least ten times. The chain combines TRBV6-2 or TRBV6-3 with TRBJ2-4; D remains ambiguous. Trimming left V 6 bases short and J 3 bases short, with 9 bases between. Looked up from germline, CDR1 is MNHEY and CDR2 is SVGEGT. This CDR3 is built from 13 residues. The CDR3 reads CASRRQVKNIQYF. CDR3 coding DNA: TGTGCCAGCAGAAGACAAGTCAAAAACATTCAGTACTTC.

This clonotype appeared many times. The rearrangement links TRBV12-5 to TRBJ2-2, with a weak D call TRBD2 (5 bases). Germline V gene sequence: CDR1 LGHNT, CDR2 FRNRAP. This CDR3 is 17 amino acids long. Trimming took off 3 bases at V and 2 bases at J, with 16 bases between the two ends. Written as DNA, the CDR3 is TGTGCTAGTGGTTTCCCAGCAGCAGCGGACAACACCGGGGAGCTGTTTTTT. It specifies CASGFPAAADNTGELFF.

This clonotype appeared many times. The rearrangement uses TRBV7-6 and TRBJ2-3, with 7 positions matching TRBD2. Germline V gene sequence: CDR1 SGHVS, CDR2 FNYEAQ. This CDR3 region has 15 residues. J lost 1 base, V lost 5 bases, and 6 bases had no gene match. The CDR3 protein is CASSPAGPGTDTQYF. The CDR3 nucleotides read TGTGCCAGCAGCCCAGCGGGGCCTGGCACAGATACGCAGTATTTT.

This clonotype was recorded at least ten times. The chain carries TRBV6-1 and TRBJ2-5; D could derive from TRBD1 or TRBD2 (6 bases each). Trimming stripped 2 bases from V and 1 base from J, with 14 bases between. The CDR3 is 16 residues long. CDR1 is MNHNS and CDR2 is SASEGT in the germline V gene. Here the CDR3 reads CASSERPGAGQETQYF. Written as DNA, the CDR3 is TGTGCCAGCAGTGAAAGACCGGGGGCGGGCCAAGAGACCCAGTACTTC.